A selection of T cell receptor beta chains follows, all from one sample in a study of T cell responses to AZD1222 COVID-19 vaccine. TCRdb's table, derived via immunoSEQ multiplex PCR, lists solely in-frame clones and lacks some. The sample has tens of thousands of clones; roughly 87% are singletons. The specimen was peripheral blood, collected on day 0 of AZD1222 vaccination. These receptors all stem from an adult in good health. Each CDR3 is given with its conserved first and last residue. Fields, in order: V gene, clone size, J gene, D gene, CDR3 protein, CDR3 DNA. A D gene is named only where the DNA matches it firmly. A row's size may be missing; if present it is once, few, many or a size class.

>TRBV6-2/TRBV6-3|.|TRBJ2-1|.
CASSPSGYKEQFF
TGTGCCAGCAGTCCCTCAGGGTATAAGGAGCAGTTCTTC
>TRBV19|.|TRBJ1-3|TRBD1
CASVSGTGRNTIYF
TGTGCCAGTGTTTCCGGGACAGGTAGAAACACCATATATTTT
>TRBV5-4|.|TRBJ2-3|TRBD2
CASSSGLAGGSDTQYF
TGTGCCAGCAGCTCCGGACTAGCGGGAGGGTCGGATACGCAGTATTTT
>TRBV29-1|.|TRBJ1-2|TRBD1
CGLRDRSNYGYTF
TGCGGGCTGAGGGACAGGTCTAACTATGGCTACACCTTC
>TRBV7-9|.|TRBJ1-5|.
CASSLADSNQPQHF
TGTGCCAGCAGCCTAGCGGACAGCAATCAGCCCCAGCATTTT
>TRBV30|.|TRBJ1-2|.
CAWSVMNYGYTF
TGTGCCTGGAGTGTAATGAACTATGGCTACACCTTC
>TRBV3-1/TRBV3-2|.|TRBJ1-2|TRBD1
CASSLEAGQPNYGYTF
TGTGCCAGCAGCCTTGAAGCGGGACAGCCAAACTATGGCTACACCTTC
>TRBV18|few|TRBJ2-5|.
CASSPLTMGETQYF
TGTGCCAGCTCACCCCTCACGATGGGAGAGACCCAGTACTTC
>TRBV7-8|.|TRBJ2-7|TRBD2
CASSLASGRGYEQYF
TGTGCCAGCAGCTTAGCTAGCGGGAGAGGATACGAGCAGTACTTC
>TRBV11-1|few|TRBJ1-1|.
CASSLTAEAFF
TGTGCCAGCAGCTTAACGGCTGAAGCTTTCTTT
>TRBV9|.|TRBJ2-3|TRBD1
CASSVHRDSYTDTQYF
TGTGCCAGCAGCGTGCATCGGGACAGCTACACAGATACGCAGTATTTT
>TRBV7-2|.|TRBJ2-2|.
CASSLDTGELFF
TGTGCCAGCAGCTTAGATACCGGGGAGCTGTTTTTT
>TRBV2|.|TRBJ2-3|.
CASSTGTDGTDTQYF
TGTGCCAGCAGTACCGGGACTGACGGCACAGATACGCAGTATTTT
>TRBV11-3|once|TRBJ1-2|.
CASSLEGNYGYTF
TGTGCCAGCAGCTTAGAGGGGAACTATGGCTACACCTTC
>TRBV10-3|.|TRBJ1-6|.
CAIGRQGDSPLHF
TGTGCCATCGGGCGGCAGGGAGATTCACCCCTCCACTTT
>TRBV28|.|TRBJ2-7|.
CASSLGQLLFYEQYF
TGTGCCAGCAGTTTGGGGCAGCTTCTTTTCTACGAGCAGTACTTC
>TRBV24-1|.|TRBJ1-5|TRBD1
CATSDSGTGGGQPQHF
TGTGCCACCAGTGATTCCGGGACAGGGGGCGGTCAGCCCCAGCATTTT
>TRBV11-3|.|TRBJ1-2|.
CASSLQPPITF
TGTGCCAGCAGCTTACAACCGCCGATAACCTTC
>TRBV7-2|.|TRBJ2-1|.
CASSLEGLRYNEQFF
TGTGCCAGCAGCTTAGAAGGACTCCGCTACAATGAGCAGTTCTTC
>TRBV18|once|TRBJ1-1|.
CASSLTGTTSSGAFF
TGTGCCAGCTCCCTCACCGGGACCACTTCGTCTGGAGCTTTCTTT
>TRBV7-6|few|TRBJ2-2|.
CASSSLEAGEWTGELFF
TGTGCCAGCAGCTCTCTTGAGGCAGGGGAATGGACCGGGGAGCTGTTTTTT
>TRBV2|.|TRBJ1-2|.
CASRGREGDYGYTF
TGTGCCAGCAGGGGCAGGGAGGGGGACTATGGCTACACCTTC
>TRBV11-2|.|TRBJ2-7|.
CASSLEWGRKYEQYF
TGTGCCAGCAGCTTAGAGTGGGGGAGGAAGTACGAGCAGTACTTC
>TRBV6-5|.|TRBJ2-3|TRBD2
CASSYDGRGRDTQYF
TGTGCCAGCAGTTACGACGGGAGGGGTAGGGATACGCAGTATTTT
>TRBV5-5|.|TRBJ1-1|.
CASSLQLKNTEAFF
TGTGCCAGCAGCTTGCAACTGAAGAACACTGAAGCTTTCTTT
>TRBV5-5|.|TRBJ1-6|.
CASSLGQGDNSPLHF
TGTGCCAGCAGCTTAGGCCAGGGAGATAATTCACCCCTCCACTTT
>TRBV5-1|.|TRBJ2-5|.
CASSFRPGPGETQYF
TGCGCCAGCAGCTTCAGACCAGGCCCGGGGGAGACCCAGTACTTC
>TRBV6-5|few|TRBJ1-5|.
CASSYSPRGSQPQHF
TGTGCCAGCAGTTACTCCCCGAGAGGTAGTCAGCCCCAGCATTTT